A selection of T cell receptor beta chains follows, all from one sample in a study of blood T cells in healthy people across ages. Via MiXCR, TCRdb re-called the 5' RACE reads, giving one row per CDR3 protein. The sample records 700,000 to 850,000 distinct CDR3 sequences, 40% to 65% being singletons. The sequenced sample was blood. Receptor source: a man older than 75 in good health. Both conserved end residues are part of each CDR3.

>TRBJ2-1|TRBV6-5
CASKPVAGGYNEQFF
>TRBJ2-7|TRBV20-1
CSARGRGLIYEQYF
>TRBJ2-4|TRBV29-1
CSVDLAAGVQNIQYF
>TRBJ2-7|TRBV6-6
CASSYRADAGYEQYF
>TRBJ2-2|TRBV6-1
CASNLAGRNTGELFF
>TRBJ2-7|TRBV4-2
CASSQTTSGRTYEQYF
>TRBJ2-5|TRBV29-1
CSVPDRGPQETQYF
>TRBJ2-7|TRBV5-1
CASSLRTGTGTYEQYF
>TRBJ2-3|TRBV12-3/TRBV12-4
CASSTGTGVTDTQYF
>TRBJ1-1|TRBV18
CASSNDRNTEAFF
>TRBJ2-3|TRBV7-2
CASSLNPGGTDTQYF